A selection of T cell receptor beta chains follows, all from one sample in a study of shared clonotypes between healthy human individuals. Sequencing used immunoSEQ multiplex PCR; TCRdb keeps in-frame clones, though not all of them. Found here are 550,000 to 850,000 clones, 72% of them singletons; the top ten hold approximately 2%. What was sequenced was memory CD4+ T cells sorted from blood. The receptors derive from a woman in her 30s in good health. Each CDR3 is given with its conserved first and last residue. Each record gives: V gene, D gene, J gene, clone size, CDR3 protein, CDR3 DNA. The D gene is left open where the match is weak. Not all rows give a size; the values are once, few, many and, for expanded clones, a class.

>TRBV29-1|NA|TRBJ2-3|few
CSVEAPSLGTDTQYF
TGCAGCGTTGAGGCACCGTCCTTAGGCACAGATACGCAGTATTTT
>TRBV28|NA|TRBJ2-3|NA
CASSLAGTDTQYF
TGTGCCAGCAGTTTGGCGGGCACAGATACGCAGTATTTT
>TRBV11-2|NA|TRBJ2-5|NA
CASNRRGETQYF
TGTGCCAGCAACAGACGCGGGGAGACCCAGTACTTC
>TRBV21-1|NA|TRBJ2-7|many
CASSKDGQDSSEQYF
TGTGCCAGCAGCAAAGACGGACAGGACTCGAGCGAGCAGTACTTC
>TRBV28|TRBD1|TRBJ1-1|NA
CASSLYRGSVEAFF
TGTGCCAGCAGTTTATACAGGGGGAGTGTCGAAGCTTTCTTT
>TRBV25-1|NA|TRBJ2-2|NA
CASRRGNTGELFF
TGTGCCAGCAGGAGGGGGAACACCGGGGAGCTGTTTTTT
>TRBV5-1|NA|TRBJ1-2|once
CASSSGWAQQEGYTF
TGCGCCAGCAGCTCGGGGTGGGCCCAGCAAGAAGGCTACACCTTC
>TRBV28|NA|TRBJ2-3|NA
CASIHLGEDTQYF
TGTGCCAGCATCCACTTAGGCGAGGATACGCAGTATTTT
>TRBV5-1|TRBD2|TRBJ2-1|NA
CASSRTSGSYNEQFF
TGCGCCAGCAGCCGGACTAGCGGGAGTTACAATGAGCAGTTCTTC
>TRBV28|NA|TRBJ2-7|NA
CASSNLIGGRNFEQYF
TGTGCCAGCAGCAACTTGATCGGGGGGCGCAATTTCGAGCAGTACTTC
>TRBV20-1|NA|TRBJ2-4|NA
CSASKENIQYF
TGCAGTGCCAGCAAAGAAAACATTCAGTACTTC
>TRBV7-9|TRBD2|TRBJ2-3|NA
CASSSKAGATDTQYF
TGTGCCAGCAGCTCCAAAGCGGGGGCCACAGATACGCAGTATTTT
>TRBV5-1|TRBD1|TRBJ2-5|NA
CASSVSTGGASLETQYF
TGCGCCAGCAGCGTTTCGACAGGGGGCGCTTCTTTAGAGACCCAGTACTTC
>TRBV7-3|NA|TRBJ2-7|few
CASSPSGGPSDEQYF
TGTGCCAGCAGCCCATCTGGAGGGCCTTCAGACGAGCAGTACTTC
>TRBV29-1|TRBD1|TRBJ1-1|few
CSVTRDRALNTEAFF
TGCAGCGTTACCCGGGACAGGGCTCTGAACACTGAAGCTTTCTTT